A single sample is the source of the 18 T cell receptor beta chains below, sequenced in a study of cytomegalovirus exposure and HLA in healthy donors (dated by TCRdb to the late 2010s). The library was generated by the immunoSEQ multiplex PCR assay. For the multiplex PCR, a mixture combining 60 forward primers for TCR Vbeta segments and 13 reverse primers for TCR Jbeta segments was used. This is the immuneACCESS table as TCRdb keeps it, with only in-frame sequences that have V and J called. A part of the clones is gone; compared with another copy, unresolved V genes explain less than half, and the rest is unexplained. This sample's table lists over 45,000 clones. The ten biggest clones cover 2.1% of the sample. The source material was PBMCs. All receptors come from a woman under 30 in good health and CMV-seronegative.

J is TRBJ1-6 and V is TRBV27; 8 positions match TRBD1. This CDR3 spans 15 amino acids. The ends lost 1 base at V and 10 bases at J; junction bases unmatched: 6. Per germline, CDR1 MNHEY and CDR2 SMNVEV (reference sequence). In DNA, the CDR3 is TGTGCCAGCAGTTTATATTCAGGGGGCCTCTCACCCCTCCACTTT. Translated, it gives CASSLYSGGLSPLHF.

The CDR3: CASTQPTGNYGYTF. DNA of the CDR3: TGTGCCAGCACCCAGCCTACAGGGAACTATGGCTACACCTTC. The rearrangement links TRBV6-6 to TRBJ1-2; perhaps TRBD1 as D (6 bases). The CDR3 is 14 residues long. V was pared by 7 bases and J by 2 bases, with 14 bases between. Germline V gives CDR1 MNHNY, CDR2 SVGAGI (reference sequence).

This sequence joins TRBV7-9 and TRBJ2-7; TRBD2 matches 12 bases. CDR1 and CDR2 from the germline V gene are SEHNR and FQNEAQ (reference sequence). This CDR3 region has 15 residues. With 5 bases clipped from V and 0 bases from J, the junction kept 2 bases outside the gene matches. Here the CDR3 reads CASSRLAGVSYEQYF. CDR3 sequence (DNA): TGTGCCAGCAGCCGACTAGCGGGGGTCTCCTACGAGCAGTACTTC. The whole variable domain, remainder taken from reference TRBV7-9 and TRBJ2-7, is DTGVSQNPRHKITKRGQNVTFRCDPISEHNRLYWYRQTLGQGPEFLTYFQNEAQLEKSRLLSDRFSAERPKGSFSTLEIQRTEQGDSAMYLCASSRLAGVSYEQYFGPGTRLTVT.

The chain combines TRBV4-1 with TRBJ2-5; D may be TRBD1 (6 bases). Germline values: CDR1 MGHRA, CDR2 YSYEKL. V was cut by 4 bases and J by 5 bases, with 14 bases left in between. This CDR3 has 14 residues. The CDR3 here is CASSPTGYGETQYF. The CDR3 region has the DNA TGCGCCAGCAGCCCAACAGGGTATGGTGAGACCCAGTACTTC.

The genes are TRBV5-6 and TRBJ2-5, with D hard to call. The CDR3 spans 14 residues. CDR1 is SGHDT and CDR2 is YYEEEE in the germline V gene. V was clipped by 4 bases and J by 4 bases, with 14 bases between them. CDR3 sequence (DNA): TGTGCCAGCAGCCCTGAGAGTCTGCCAGAGACCCAGTACTTC. Amino acids: CASSPESLPETQYF.

On this clone itself: Different DNA sequences within this sample yield the same CDR3. V gene TRBV5-1 combines with J gene TRBJ1-1; possibly TRBD1 for D (5 bases). The CDR3 has 13 amino acids. V was shortened by 3 bases and J by 5 bases, with 11 bases between the two germline ends. The germline V gene has CDR1 SGHRS and CDR2 YFSETQ. CDR3 sequence reads: CASSSQGGTEAFF. The DNA for the CDR3 is TGCGCCAGCAGCTCTCAGGGAGGGACTGAAGCTTTCTTT. The full variable domain, its missing parts supplied by reference TRBV5-1 and TRBJ1-1, is KAGVTQTPRYLIKTRGQQVTLSCSPISGHRSVSWYQQTPGQGLQFLFEYFSETQRNKGNFPGRFSGRQFSNSRSEMNVSTLELGDSALYLCASSSQGGTEAFFGQGTRLTVV.

Notes on this clone: Germline is not matched at one junction end, which may reflect a read error. The J gene is TRBJ1-2, the V gene TRBV12-5; D may be TRBD1 (5 bases). The CDR3 consists of 13 residues. From germline, CDR1 is LGHNT and CDR2 FRNRAP. The CDR3 DNA is TGTGCTAGTGGTTTGGGGGCAGGGTATCTCCCTGCCTTC. Translating it yields CASGLGAGYLPAF.

The chain has TRBV2 and TRBJ1-2, with a weak D call TRBD1 (6 bases). The CDR3 contains 15 residues. V gave up 6 bases and J gave up 7 bases, with 21 bases separating them. Germline V lookup: CDR1 SNHLY, CDR2 FYNNEI. DNA for the CDR3: TGTGCCAGCAGGCTCCTATCGGGACATAGAACTGGCTACACCTTC. Amino acids: CASRLLSGHRTGYTF.

The chain employs TRBV4-1 and TRBJ2-2; TRBD1 matches at 7 bases. The CDR3 covers 16 residues. Germline V lookup: CDR1 MGHRA, CDR2 YSYEKL. V was clipped by 3 bases and J by 9 bases; unmatched bases: 13. As DNA, the CDR3 is TGCGCCAGCAGCCATCCTCCGGGACAGATGTCTAGGGAGCTGTTTTTT. Translation gives CASSHPPGQMSRELFF.

The rearrangement uses TRBV19 and TRBJ1-6, with 8 bases lining up with TRBD1. V lost 11 bases and J lost 9; bases outside the gene matches: 9. Germline values: CDR1 LNHDA, CDR2 SQIVND (reference sequence). The length of the CDR3 is 13 residues. The CDR3 loop is CASTDRGISPLHF. CDR3 bases: TGTGCCTCAACAGACAGGGGAATTTCACCCCTCCACTTT.

The chain has TRBV6-6 and TRBJ2-7; D unclear. The V and J ends lost 4 bases and 0 bases respectively, with 7 bases between them. The CDR3 runs 13 residues. Per the germline V gene, CDR1 is MNHNY and CDR2 is SVGAGI (reference sequence). The CDR3 reads CASSSSNSYEQYF. DNA of the CDR3: TGTGCCAGCAGTTCATCAAACTCCTACGAGCAGTACTTC.

The chain carries TRBV2 and TRBJ1-5, with TRBD1 as a possible D gene (6 bases). Germline V gene sequence: CDR1 SNHLY, CDR2 FYNNEI. The CDR3 is made up of 12 amino acids. The V gene lost 5 bases and the J gene lost 11 bases, with 13 bases spanning the gap. The CDR3 loop reads CASSQTDRSQHF. Written as DNA, the CDR3 is TGTGCCAGCAGTCAAACGGACAGATCCCAGCATTTT.

The gene calls are TRBV6-5 and TRBJ2-3, with no clear D. The CDR3 is made up of 15 amino acids. The ends were cut back, 5 bases at V and 1 base at J, with 13 bases in the middle. The germline V gene encodes CDR1 MNHEY and CDR2 SVGAGI. The CDR3 region has the DNA TGTGCCAGCAGTCGATCCCCGGGTGGCACAGATACGCAGTATTTT. Its translation is CASSRSPGGTDTQYF.

The J gene is TRBJ2-7, the V gene TRBV5-1, with 10 bases fitting TRBD2. The length of the CDR3 is 16 residues. Trimming removed 3 bases from V and 0 bases from J; junction bases left unmatched: 6. The germline V gene has CDR1 SGHRS and CDR2 YFSETQ. The CDR3 region has the DNA TGCGCCAGCAGCTCTACCGGGACTAGCGTCTCCTACGAGCAGTACTTC. Its protein is CASSSTGTSVSYEQYF.

This chain joins TRBV5-4 and TRBJ1-2; D possibly corresponds to TRBD1 (6 bases). The CDR3 length is 12 residues. Trimming shortened V by 2 bases and J by 6 bases, and 8 bases separated the two germline ends. Germline V gene lookup returns CDR1 SGHNT and CDR2 YYREEE (reference sequence). The CDR3 loop reads CASSFTGNGYTF. The CDR3 coding sequence is TGTGCCAGCAGCTTTACAGGGAATGGCTACACCTTC.

V and J are TRBV2 and TRBJ2-5; 9 bases are shared with TRBD1. The germline V gene encodes CDR1 SNHLY and CDR2 FYNNEI. With V trimmed by 0 bases and J by 3 bases, 5 bases remained unmatched. CDR3 length equals 16 residues. Written as DNA, the CDR3 is TGTGCCAGCAGTGAAGCTGGGACAGGGATGGAAGAGACCCAGTACTTC. Translating it yields CASSEAGTGMEETQYF.

The J gene is TRBJ2-7, the V gene TRBV11-2, with D perhaps TRBD1 (5 bases). V was pared by 3 bases and J by 9 bases, with 15 bases between. The CDR3 runs 13 residues. The germline V gene has CDR1 SGHAT and CDR2 FQNNGV. CDR3 region: CASSFRTPQGQYF. The CDR3 region has the DNA TGTGCCAGCAGCTTCCGGACGCCTCAGGGGCAGTACTTC.

The CDR3 region is CASSSGLAGGQRTQYF. The CDR3, as DNA: TGTGCCAGCAGCTCGGGACTAGCGGGGGGGCAGCGGACCCAGTACTTC. This chain uses TRBV7-2 with TRBJ2-5; 16 positions match TRBD2. J lost 7 bases, V lost 4 bases, and 6 bases had no gene match. Per the germline V gene, CDR1 is SGHTA and CDR2 is FQGNSA. The CDR3 contains 16 residues.